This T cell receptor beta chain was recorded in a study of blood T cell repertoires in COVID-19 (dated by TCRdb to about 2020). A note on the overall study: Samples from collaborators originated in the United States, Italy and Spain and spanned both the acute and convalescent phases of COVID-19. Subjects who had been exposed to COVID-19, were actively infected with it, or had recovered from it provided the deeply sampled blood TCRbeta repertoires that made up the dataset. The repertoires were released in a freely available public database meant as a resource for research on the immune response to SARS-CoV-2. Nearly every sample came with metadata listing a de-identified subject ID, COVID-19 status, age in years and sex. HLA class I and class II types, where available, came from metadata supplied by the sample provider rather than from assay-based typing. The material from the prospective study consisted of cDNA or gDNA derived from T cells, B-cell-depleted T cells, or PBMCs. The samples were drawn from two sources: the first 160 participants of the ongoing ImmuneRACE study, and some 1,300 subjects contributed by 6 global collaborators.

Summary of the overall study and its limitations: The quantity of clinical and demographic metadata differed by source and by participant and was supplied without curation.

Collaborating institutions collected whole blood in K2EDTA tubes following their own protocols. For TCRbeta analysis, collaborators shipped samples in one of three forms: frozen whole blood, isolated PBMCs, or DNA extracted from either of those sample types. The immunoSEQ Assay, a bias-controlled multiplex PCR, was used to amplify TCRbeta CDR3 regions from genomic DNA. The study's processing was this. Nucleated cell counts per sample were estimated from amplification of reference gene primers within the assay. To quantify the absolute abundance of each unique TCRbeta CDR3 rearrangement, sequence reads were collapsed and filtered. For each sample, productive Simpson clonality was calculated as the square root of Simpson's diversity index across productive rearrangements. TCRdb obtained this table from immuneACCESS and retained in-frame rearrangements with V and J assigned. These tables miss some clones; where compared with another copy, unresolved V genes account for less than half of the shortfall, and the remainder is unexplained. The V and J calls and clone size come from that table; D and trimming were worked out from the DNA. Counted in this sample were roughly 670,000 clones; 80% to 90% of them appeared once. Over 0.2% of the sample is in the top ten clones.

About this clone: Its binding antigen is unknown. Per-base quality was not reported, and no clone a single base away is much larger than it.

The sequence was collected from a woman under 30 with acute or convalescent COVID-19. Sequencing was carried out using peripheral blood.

For the CDR3, the sequence is CAISESYLSSTDTQYF. The DNA sequence is TGTGCCATCAGTGAGTCCTACCTATCTAGCACAGATACGCAGTATTTT. The V and J genes are TRBV10-3 and TRBJ2-3, with an unclear D gene assignment. CDR1 ENHRY and CDR2 SYGVKD are derived from the germline V gene. The V end loses 0 bases and the J end loses 0 bases, and a stretch of 10 bases separates them. There are 16 amino acids in the CDR3, from cysteine to phenylalanine inclusive. Here the CDR3 DNA is all that survives: 48 bases in frame from base 1.